A single sample is the source of the 26 T cell receptor beta chains below, sequenced in a study of regulatory T cells in long-lasting Graves disease. Assembly of TCR beta libraries relied on iRepertoire HTBI primers together with Arm-PCR of CDR3 regions. From the multiplex PCR reads, TCRdb called clonotypes with MiXCR, one entry per CDR3 protein. In the table there are 400,000 to 500,000 distinct CDR3 sequences, about 14% of which are singletons. Time point in this sample: newly diagnosed GD, antithyroid drugs for less than 3 months. Following extraction of RNA from PBMCs, that RNA was used to make the TCR library. This same sample was also part of a study on T cells in Graves' hyperthyroidism and ophthalmopathy.

Here the sequenced sample was peripheral blood mononuclear cells (PBMCs), taken at new diagnosis, from a patient treated with antithyroid drugs. The receptors shown here come from a woman aged 45 to 65 with Graves disease.

At least ten counts were recorded for this clonotype. The chain recombines TRBV12-3 or TRBV12-4 with TRBJ1-5; D unclear. Trimming removed 11 bases at V and 6 bases at J, with 14 bases between. This CDR3 comprises 12 residues. In nucleotides, the CDR3 is TGTGCCTCCAGGAGGGAGGGTCAGCCCCAGCATTTT. Its protein is CASRREGQPQHF.

This clonotype has ten or more counts. The chain recombines TRBV27 with TRBJ1-4, with D tentatively TRBD1 (6 bases). Trimming stripped 4 bases from V and 8 bases from J, with 14 bases between. The CDR3 is 14 residues long. The germline CDR1 and CDR2 sequences are MNHEY and SMNVEV (reference sequence). CDR3: CASSSRNRVEKLFF. Here the CDR3 DNA reads TGTGCCAGCAGTTCCAGAAACAGGGTCGAAAAACTGTTTTTT.

The V gene is TRBV28, the J gene TRBJ2-7; D ambiguous. Germline CDR1 is MDHEN and CDR2 is SYDVKM. The CDR3 runs 14 residues. V was shortened by 1 base and J by 2 bases, with 9 bases between the two germline ends. CDR3 nucleotide sequence: TGTGCCAGCAGTTTATTTGGGCTAACCTACGAGCAGTACTTC. The encoded protein is CASSLFGLTYEQYF.

This clonotype was found many times. The J gene is TRBJ2-1, the V gene TRBV28, with a weak D call TRBD2 (6 bases). The CDR3 sequence is 14 residues long. Between the trimmed V and J ends, which lost 4 bases and 4 bases, there was a span of 11 bases. The germline V gene has CDR1 MDHEN and CDR2 SYDVKM. For the CDR3, the DNA is TGTGCCAGCAGTTCCCATGCGGGGTACAATGAGCAGTTCTTC. As protein: CASSSHAGYNEQFF.

This clonotype was recorded at least ten times. V and J are TRBV6-1 and TRBJ1-4, with a possible D match to TRBD1 (6 bases). Germline-derived CDR1 and CDR2 are MNHNS and SASEGT. The CDR3 has 15 amino acids. V dropped 4 bases and J dropped 2 bases, with 11 bases sitting between them. CDR3 loop: CASSAGGTTNEKLFF. The CDR3, as DNA: TGTGCCAGCAGTGCGGGGGGCACTACTAATGAAAAACTGTTTTTT.

This clonotype was recorded at least ten times. The CDR3 is CASSLDRIRPGAADYEQYF. The DNA of the CDR3 is TGTGCCAGCAGCTTAGATCGCATCCGTCCTGGGGCAGCTGACTACGAGCAGTACTTC. The chain has TRBV7-9 and TRBJ2-7, with D perhaps TRBD1 (5 bases). Trimming removed 1 base from V and 3 bases from J, with 25 bases in between. The CDR3 covers 19 residues. Germline V gene lookup returns CDR1 SEHNR and CDR2 FQNEAQ (reference sequence).

V and J are TRBV3-1 and TRBJ2-1; 8 nucleotides line up with TRBD2. V was pared by 2 bases and J by 6 bases, with 6 bases of the junction left unmatched. In germline, CDR1 is LGHDT, CDR2 YNNKEL (reference sequence). The CDR3 loop spans 15 amino acids. The CDR3: CASSQSGSAGNEQFF. CDR3 sequence (DNA): TGTGCCAGCAGCCAAAGCGGGAGTGCCGGCAATGAGCAGTTCTTC.

This clonotype was detected many times. The V call is TRBV7-2, the J call TRBJ2-7; 9 nucleotides line up with TRBD1. The germline gives CDR1 SGHTA, CDR2 FQGNSA. V gave up 3 bases and J gave up 6 bases; unmatched junction bases: 3. The CDR3 has 13 residues. The chain's CDR3 is CASSLGDRAEQYF. The CDR3 DNA is TGTGCCAGCAGCTTGGGGGACAGGGCCGAGCAGTACTTC.

This clonotype was observed many times. The chain joins TRBV30 to TRBJ2-3; perhaps TRBD1 as D (6 bases). CDR1 GTSNPN and CDR2 SVGIG come from the germline V gene (reference sequence). The CDR3 loop spans 13 amino acids. V was cut by 8 bases and J by 4 bases, with 16 bases left in between. CDR3 sequence (DNA): TGTGCCGGAAGGGGGATTAGCGCAGATACGCAGTATTTT. This gives the protein CAGRGISADTQYF.

The chain has TRBV7-3 and TRBJ1-6, with D possibly matching TRBD1 (5 bases). The CDR3 has 19 residues. Trimming removed 2 bases from V and 4 bases from J, with 21 bases in between. Looked up from germline, CDR1 is SGHTA and CDR2 is FQGTGA. The CDR3 is CASSLAGAEGKTYNSPLHF. The CDR3 region has the DNA TGTGCCAGCAGCTTAGCCGGCGCGGAGGGGAAGACGTATAATTCACCCCTCCACTTT.

This clonotype was picked up a small number of times. V is TRBV7-2 and J is TRBJ2-3; D is uncertain. There are 13 residues in the CDR3. Germline values: CDR1 SGHTA, CDR2 FQGNSA. V lost 9 bases, J lost 1 base, and 11 bases lay in between. CDR3 nucleotide sequence: TGTGCCAGTGGGGTGATCGGCACAGATACGCAGTATTTT. Protein product: CASGVIGTDTQYF.

This clonotype was detected once. CDR3 protein: CASSTTSGSRYEQYF. The CDR3 DNA follows: TGTGCCAGCAGTACGACTAGCGGGAGTAGGTACGAGCAGTACTTC. V and J are TRBV28 and TRBJ2-7, with 12 bases identical to TRBD2. The CDR3 length is 15 residues. Germline CDR1 MDHEN, CDR2 SYDVKM. J gave up 4 bases and V 5 bases, and 6 bases lay outside the gene matches.

In this sample, this clonotype turned up a few times. The CDR3, as DNA: TGCAGTGCGAAGTGGGTCAGCACAGATACGCAGTATTTT. Protein product: CSAKWVSTDTQYF. The V and J genes are TRBV20-1 and TRBJ2-3; D is ambiguous. The CDR3 length is 13 residues. Germline assignment: CDR1 DFQATT and CDR2 SNEGSKA (reference sequence). V dropped 6 bases and J dropped 0 bases, with 10 bases sitting between them.

As concerns this clonotype: This may be a read error: a much more frequent sequence differs by one nucleotide. The genes are TRBV2 and TRBJ2-2; D remains ambiguous. Germline CDR1 reads SNHLY; CDR2 reads FYNNEI. CDR3 length: 14 residues. V lost 5 bases, J lost 1 base, and 8 bases lay in between. CDR3 amino acids: CASSFVGNTGELFF. CDR3 sequence (DNA): TGTGCCAGCAGTTTTGTCGGGAACACCGGGGAGCTGTTTTTT.

The table lists this clonotype with many counts. V gene TRBV5-1 combines with J gene TRBJ2-2; no clear D. The CDR3 totals 16 residues. CDR1 and CDR2 (germline): SGHRS, YFSETQ. V lost 6 bases and J 4 bases, leaving 19 bases between the germline ends. In nucleotides, the CDR3 is TGCGCCAGCACCAAAGGATCCAGGATAGGCACCGGGGAGCTGTTTTTT. Translating it yields CASTKGSRIGTGELFF.

This clonotype has more than one count but fewer than ten. The CDR3 here is CASSLSGGWVYEQYF. CDR3 DNA: TGTGCCAGCAGTTTATCGGGGGGCTGGGTGTACGAGCAGTACTTC. The chain links TRBV27 to TRBJ2-7; D is perhaps TRBD1 or TRBD2 (6 bases each). The CDR3 is 15 residues long. The V and J ends lost 0 bases and 4 bases respectively, with 13 bases between them. Germline CDR1 is MNHEY and CDR2 is SMNVEV (reference sequence).

Worth noting for this clonotype: Here the CDR3 omits its conserved ending phenylalanine or tryptophan, so a read error is the likely source. The rearrangement joins TRBV4-1 to TRBJ2-4; TRBD2 agrees at 7 bases. This CDR3 region has 16 residues. Germline assignment: CDR1 MGHRA and CDR2 YSYEKL. J gave up 1 base and V 4 bases, and 7 bases lay outside the gene matches. CDR3 region: CASSLGGGLAKNIQYS. The CDR3, as DNA: TGCGCCAGCAGCCTTGGCGGGGGATTGGCCAAAAACATTCAGTACTCC.

This clonotype was observed a handful of times. This sequence joins TRBV5-1 and TRBJ2-1; 15 bases are shared with TRBD2. This CDR3 spans 18 amino acids. Germline V lookup: CDR1 SGHRS, CDR2 YFSETQ. J lost 4 bases, V lost 4 bases, and 9 bases had no gene match. The CDR3 protein is CASSQKGTSGGHYNEQFF. The DNA for the CDR3 is TGCGCCAGCAGCCAAAAGGGGACTAGCGGGGGGCATTACAATGAGCAGTTCTTC. Full variable domain (outside the CDR3, taken from reference TRBV5-1 and TRBJ2-1): KAGVTQTPRYLIKTRGQQVTLSCSPISGHRSVSWYQQTPGQGLQFLFEYFSETQRNKGNFPGRFSGRQFSNSRSEMNVSTLELGDSALYLCASSQKGTSGGHYNEQFFGPGTRLTVL.

The chain carries TRBV2 and TRBJ1-5, with D uncertain. Trimming removed 0 bases from V and 2 bases from J, with 8 bases in between. Germline V CDR1 and CDR2: SNHLY, FYNNEI. CDR3 length equals 15 residues. This CDR3 reads CASSEARARNQPQHF. CDR3 DNA sequence: TGTGCCAGCAGTGAAGCAAGGGCGCGCAATCAGCCCCAGCATTTT.

There are a few counts of this clonotype. The gene calls are TRBV13 and TRBJ2-7; D tentatively reads TRBD1 or TRBD2 (5 bases each). The V gene's germline CDR1 is PRHDT and CDR2 FYEKMQ (reference sequence). V shed 5 bases and J shed 1 base, with 9 bases lying between them. There are 13 residues in the CDR3. This CDR3 reads CASSTWGSYEQYF. The CDR3 nucleotides are TGTGCCAGCAGCACGTGGGGGTCCTACGAGCAGTACTTC.

The chain employs TRBV7-9 and TRBJ1-2; D gene ambiguous. The CDR3 has 13 amino acids. Trimming took off 1 base at V and 4 bases at J, with 7 bases between the two ends. Per germline, CDR1 SEHNR and CDR2 FQNEAQ (reference sequence). The CDR3 DNA sequence: TGTGCCAGCAGCTTAGTGCAGTCCTATGGCTACACCTTC. Translating gives CASSLVQSYGYTF.

The V gene is TRBV28, the J gene TRBJ1-1; 8 bases agree with TRBD1. Germline CDR1 MDHEN, CDR2 SYDVKM. The CDR3 runs 18 residues. V shed 6 bases and J 2 bases; nucleotides not matched to a gene: 17. The CDR3 region is CASSLQGAAEFLNTEAFF. The CDR3 DNA follows: TGTGCCAGCAGCCTCCAGGGGGCTGCAGAGTTTCTTAACACTGAAGCTTTCTTT.

This clonotype was recorded at least ten times. The chain has TRBV30 and TRBJ2-5, with D unclear. Germline V gene data show CDR1 as GTSNPN and CDR2 as SVGIG (reference sequence). The CDR3 length is 13 residues. Trimming cost V 3 bases and J 0 bases, with 8 bases left between them. CDR3 sequence: CAWRSVDQETQYF. CDR3 sequence (DNA): TGTGCCTGGAGAAGCGTTGACCAAGAGACCCAGTACTTC.

The J gene is TRBJ2-2, the V gene TRBV28; a weak D match, TRBD2 (5 bases). From germline, CDR1 is MDHEN and CDR2 SYDVKM. V gave up 5 bases and J gave up 6 bases, with 13 bases separating them. This CDR3 region has 14 residues. The CDR3 DNA reads as TGTGCCAGCAGTCCAGGTGGACTTCCCGGGGAGCTGTTTTTT. Translated, it gives CASSPGGLPGELFF.

In the case of this clonotype: This clone may be a read error of a much larger clone one base away. The J gene is TRBJ1-4, the V gene TRBV12-3 or TRBV12-4, with D possibly matching TRBD1 (6 bases). This CDR3 region has 16 residues. The DNA for the CDR3 is TGTGCCAGCAGTCCCGGACAGTTTGCAACTAATGAAAAACTGCTTTTT. Translation: CASSPGQFATNEKLLF.

In this sample, this clonotype turned up a few times. This chain connects TRBV7-9 to TRBJ1-3; TRBD1 is a possible D gene (5 bases). With 1 base removed from V and 5 bases from J, the gap between germline ends came to 21 bases. The CDR3 has 18 residues. CDR1 SEHNR and CDR2 FQNEAQ come from the germline V gene (reference sequence). The CDR3 here is CASSLGLLLRDGRNTIYF. Here the CDR3 DNA reads TGTGCCAGCAGCTTAGGTTTGCTTTTGCGGGACGGCAGAAACACCATATATTTT.